This entry lists 27 T cell receptor beta chains sequenced from one sample in a study of T cell responses to AZD1222 COVID-19 vaccine. Using immunoSEQ multiplex PCR, the repertoire was profiled, and TCRdb retains in-frame clones only, with some absent. The sample holds 150,000 to 200,000 clones, approximately 93% seen once. The sequencing here drew on peripheral blood, taken 28 days after the second AZD1222 dose. Every receptor here comes from an adult who received the AZD1222 COVID-19 vaccine.

V gene TRBV6-5 combines with J gene TRBJ1-5; TRBD1 might be the D (6 bases). Trimming removed 4 bases from V and 0 bases from J, with 13 bases in between. From germline, CDR1 is MNHEY and CDR2 SVGAGI. This CDR3 spans 16 amino acids. The CDR3, as DNA: TGTGCCAGCAGTTCCATGGGACATCTTAGCAATCAGCCCCAGCATTTT. Amino acids: CASSSMGHLSNQPQHF.

The chain employs TRBV19 and TRBJ1-2, with D maybe TRBD1 (6 bases). V dropped 3 bases and J dropped 3 bases, with 17 bases sitting between them. CDR3 length: 16 amino acids. CDR1 and CDR2 from the germline V gene are LNHDA and SQIVND (reference sequence). The chain's CDR3 is CASSIYSQGAYYGYTF. CDR3 DNA: TGTGCCAGTAGTATTTACTCACAGGGAGCTTACTATGGCTACACCTTC.

The CDR3 DNA is TGTGCCAGCAGTGGGGATGGCGGGAAAGTGTACGAGCAGTACTTC. Translated, it gives CASSGDGGKVYEQYF. This sequence joins TRBV2 and TRBJ2-7, with TRBD2 as a possible D gene (6 bases). The CDR3 is made up of 15 amino acids. The germline gives CDR1 SNHLY, CDR2 FYNNEI. V was cut by 4 bases and J by 4 bases, with 17 bases left in between.

This clone showed up just a few times. V gene TRBV28 combines with J gene TRBJ1-6; 7 bases map to TRBD1. The CDR3 extends over 14 amino acids. V shed 7 bases and J 10 bases; nucleotides not matched to a gene: 10. Germline V gene lookup returns CDR1 MDHEN and CDR2 SYDVKM. CDR3 amino acids: CASTEGAKESPLHF. The CDR3 nucleotides read TGTGCCAGCACCGAGGGGGCGAAGGAATCACCCCTCCACTTT.

The chain is built from TRBV19 and TRBJ2-1; a weak D match, TRBD2 (5 bases). Looked up from germline, CDR1 is LNHDA and CDR2 is SQIVND (reference sequence). The CDR3 has 15 residues. V was cut by 1 base and J by 10 bases, with 17 bases left in between. CDR3 bases: TGTGCCAGTAGTATAGTCGGCAGCGAGGGTGCCGAGCAGTTCTTC. It encodes CASSIVGSEGAEQFF. Filled out from reference TRBV19 and TRBJ2-1, the complete variable domain reads DGGITQSPKYLFRKEGQNVTLSCEQNLNHDAMYWYRQDPGQGLRLIYYSQIVNDFQKGDIAEGYSVSREKKESFPLTVTSAQKNPTAFYLCASSIVGSEGAEQFFGPGTRLTVL.

In nucleotides, the CDR3 is TGCGCCAGCAGCTGGGGACAGGTCTACTACGAGCAGTACTTC. Translating it yields CASSWGQVYYEQYF. The V call is TRBV5-1, the J call TRBJ2-7; 8 bases line up with TRBD1. Germline CDR1 and CDR2: SGHRS and YFSETQ. The CDR3 consists of 14 residues. V lost 3 bases to trimming and J lost 3 bases; unmatched junction nucleotides: 5.

J is TRBJ1-4 and V is TRBV27; no reliable D call. Trimming cost V 1 base and J 4 bases, with 16 bases left between them. The CDR3 is made up of 17 amino acids. The germline V gene has CDR1 MNHEY and CDR2 SMNVEV (reference sequence). CDR3 protein: CASSLWAGEGFNEKLFF. The CDR3 DNA reads as TGTGCCAGCAGTTTATGGGCTGGGGAGGGATTTAATGAAAAACTGTTTTTT.

The rearrangement joins TRBV28 to TRBJ1-2; D uncertain. Germline V CDR1 and CDR2: MDHEN, SYDVKM. This CDR3 has 12 amino acids. The V gene lost 4 bases and the J gene lost 8 bases, with 11 bases spanning the gap. In DNA, the CDR3 is TGTGCCAGCAGTTCCAGGAGTCAAGGCTACACCTTC. Translation gives CASSSRSQGYTF.

As concerns this clone: Germline is not matched at one junction end, which may reflect a read error. The V and J genes are TRBV3-1 (or the pseudogene TRBV3-2) and TRBJ1-1; maybe TRBD1 (5 bases). The CDR3 extends over 14 amino acids. Germline V lookup: CDR1 LGHDT, CDR2 YNNKEL (reference sequence). CDR3 coding DNA: TGTGCCAGCATCCAAACTCAGGGGAACACTGAAGCTTTCTTT. This encodes CASIQTQGNTEAFF.

The chain uses TRBV6-4 and TRBJ1-4; D may be TRBD1 (6 bases). This CDR3 spans 12 amino acids. Germline V gene lookup returns CDR1 MRHNA and CDR2 SNTAGT. V gave up 0 bases and J gave up 11 bases, with 7 bases separating them. In DNA, the CDR3 is TGTGCCAGCAGTGACTCGAGGGGGAAACTGTTTTTT. Protein product: CASSDSRGKLFF.

The chain recombines TRBV23-1 with TRBJ1-5; the D gene is possibly TRBD1 (5 bases). TRBV23-1 is classed as an ORF, of uncertain function. The CDR3 loop spans 17 amino acids. Trimming took off 0 bases at V and 8 bases at J, with 20 bases between the two ends. CDR3 nucleotide sequence: TGCGCCAGCAGTCAATCTCGGGGTGCAGGGCTAATCGAGCCCCAGCATTTT. Protein product: CASSQSRGAGLIEPQHF.

The chain carries TRBV6-5 and TRBJ1-2; possible D gene TRBD1, 6 bases. Germline V CDR1 and CDR2: MNHEY, SVGAGI. Trimming removed 6 bases from V and 3 bases from J, with 17 bases in between. CDR3 length: 15 amino acids. The CDR3 DNA follows: TGTGCCAGCAGGGTCCAGACAGGCCAAGACTATGGCTACACCTTC. This codes for CASRVQTGQDYGYTF.

J is TRBJ1-3 and V is TRBV9; D is ambiguous. V was shortened by 2 bases and J by 2 bases, with 8 bases between the two germline ends. CDR3 size: 14 residues. The germline CDR1 and CDR2 sequences are SGDLS and YYNGEE. The CDR3 reads CASSVPPAGNTIYF. The DNA of the CDR3 is TGTGCCAGCAGCGTCCCTCCCGCTGGAAACACCATATATTTT.

This clone was counted between two and nine times. The chain is built from TRBV13 and TRBJ2-1; 10 bases align to TRBD1. Germline values: CDR1 PRHDT, CDR2 FYEKMQ (reference sequence). This CDR3 is 15 amino acids long. The V gene end was trimmed by 6 bases and the J gene end by 7 bases; junction bases not matched to a gene: 9. The DNA of the CDR3 is TGTGCCAGCAGGCGAACCGGGACAGGGGCAAATGAGCAGTTCTTC. This encodes CASRRTGTGANEQFF.

The chain has TRBV14 and TRBJ2-1, with a weak D call TRBD1 (6 bases). Per the germline V gene, CDR1 is SGHDN and CDR2 is FVKESK. V dropped 6 bases and J dropped 9 bases, with 12 bases sitting between them. CDR3 size: 12 residues. CDR3 nucleotide sequence: TGTGCCAGCAGTAGTACAGGGATTGAGCAGTTCTTC. Its translation is CASSSTGIEQFF.

This rearrangement joins TRBV10-3 to TRBJ1-1; a possible D gene is TRBD1 (5 bases). Germline V lookup: CDR1 ENHRY, CDR2 SYGVKD. V dropped 4 bases and J dropped 0 bases, with 6 bases sitting between them. The length of the CDR3 is 13 residues. CDR3: CAISGQLNTEAFF. The CDR3, as DNA: TGTGCCATCAGTGGACAGCTGAACACTGAAGCTTTCTTT.

V is TRBV18 and J is TRBJ1-2; 7 positions match TRBD1. Losses at the gene ends were 3 bases for V and 3 bases for J; bases not matched to a gene: 4. This CDR3 comprises 14 residues. The germline gives CDR1 KGHSH, CDR2 LQKENI. The CDR3 loop is CASSPRDSDYGYTF. The CDR3 DNA follows: TGTGCCAGCTCACCTCGGGACAGCGACTATGGCTACACCTTC.

V and J are TRBV3-1 (or the pseudogene TRBV3-2) and TRBJ2-3; TRBD2 matches 12 bases. The length of the CDR3 is 15 residues. The germline V gene has CDR1 LGHDT and CDR2 YNNKEL (reference sequence). Trimming at V came to 7 bases and at J to 2 bases, leaving 4 bases not matched to a gene. In nucleotides, the CDR3 is TGTGCCAGCAAAAGGACTAGCGGGGACACAGATACGCAGTATTTT. This sequence encodes CASKRTSGDTDTQYF.

The rearrangement joins TRBV28 to TRBJ1-2, with D possibly TRBD1 on 5 matching bases. CDR1 is MDHEN, CDR2 SYDVKM, per germline. The V and J ends lost 11 bases and 6 bases respectively, with 13 bases between them. CDR3 length: 11 amino acids. CDR3 loop: CAARETDGYTF. As DNA, the CDR3 is TGTGCCGCCAGGGAAACAGATGGCTACACCTTC.

The chain has TRBV29-1 and TRBJ2-2; D is ambiguous. V lost 6 bases and J 6 bases, leaving 8 bases between the germline ends. This CDR3 region has 11 residues. Germline-derived CDR1 and CDR2 are SQVTM and ANQGSEA. CDR3 DNA sequence: TGCAGCGTCGAGCAGGCCGGGGAGCTGTTTTTT. The encoded protein is CSVEQAGELFF.

V and J are TRBV5-4 and TRBJ2-3, with 11 positions matching TRBD2. Germline V gives CDR1 SGHNT, CDR2 YYREEE (reference sequence). After removal of 4 bases from V and 2 bases from J, the junction contained 3 bases not matched to a gene. This CDR3 is built from 15 residues. CDR3 in amino acids: CASSEGLAATDTQYF. CDR3 sequence (DNA): TGTGCCAGCAGCGAGGGACTAGCGGCCACAGATACGCAGTATTTT.

The CDR3 nucleotides read TGTGCCAGCAGCAAGACAGGGAGCACTGAAGCTTTCTTT. Residues: CASSKTGSTEAFF. This rearrangement joins TRBV6-5 to TRBJ1-1; 7 bases map to TRBD1. V shed 6 bases and J 4 bases; nucleotides not matched to a gene: 5. Germline V CDR1 and CDR2: MNHEY, SVGAGI. The CDR3 is 13 amino acids.

The chain carries TRBV29-1 and TRBJ2-1; the D call may be TRBD1 or TRBD2 (6 bases each). The CDR3 totals 15 residues. V was trimmed by 5 bases and J by 0 bases, leaving 14 bases between them. The germline CDR1 and CDR2 sequences are SQVTM and ANQGSEA. The CDR3 loop reads CSVQGGPSSYNEQFF. DNA of the CDR3: TGCAGCGTTCAAGGGGGGCCAAGCTCCTACAATGAGCAGTTCTTC.

The rearrangement uses TRBV6-2 or TRBV6-3 and TRBJ1-4; maybe TRBD1 (5 bases). The germline CDR1 and CDR2 sequences are MNHEY and SVGEGT. This CDR3 region has 13 residues. V lost 2 bases and J lost 6, with 7 bases in between. The CDR3 region has the DNA TGTGCCAGCAGTTACATCAGGGATGAAAAACTGTTTTTT. Translation: CASSYIRDEKLFF.

This sequence joins TRBV4-3 and TRBJ2-7; no clear D gene. V lost 0 bases and J lost 2, with 5 bases in between. This CDR3 has 13 residues. Germline CDR1 LGHNA, CDR2 YSLEER. The CDR3 coding sequence is TGCGCCAGCAGCCAAGAACTGGCCTACGAGCAGTACTTC. Protein sequence: CASSQELAYEQYF.

The chain combines TRBV6-5 with TRBJ2-2; D is ambiguous. The V end lost 4 bases, the J end lost 5 bases, and 14 bases lay between the germline ends. The CDR3 loop spans 15 amino acids. Looked up from germline, CDR1 is MNHEY and CDR2 is SVGAGI. The CDR3 DNA is TGTGCCAGCAGTTCGCAGGTGCCCAGGACCGGGGAGCTGTTTTTT. As protein: CASSSQVPRTGELFF.

This chain links TRBV2 with TRBJ2-1; a weak D match, TRBD1 (5 bases). Per germline, CDR1 SNHLY and CDR2 FYNNEI. Trimming removed 10 bases at V and 7 bases at J, with 11 bases between. The CDR3 length is 11 residues. This CDR3 reads CATRGGNEQFF. The CDR3 bases are TGTGCCACTAGGGGCGGAAATGAGCAGTTCTTC.